The 17 T cell receptor beta chains given below trace back to one sample, sequenced in a study of T cell repertoires in cytomegalovirus infection. A single record per CDR3 protein comes from TCRdb applying MiXCR to the reads. This table holds fewer than 400,000 distinct CDR3 sequences, about a sixth found once. The sample comprised PBMCs. Source of these receptors: a human donor in good health (CMV status not recorded). Some clones in this sample may be carry-over from other donors' samples.

This clonotype was counted a few times. The chain is built from TRBV2 and TRBJ1-1; weak D call: TRBD1 (5 bases). Germline loops: CDR1 SNHLY, CDR2 FYNNEI. V lost 6 bases, J lost 4 bases, and 15 bases lay in between. CDR3 length: 14 residues. DNA for the CDR3: TGTGCCAGCAGGAGGGACCAGGAGAGCACTGAAGCTTTCTTT. It yields the protein CASRRDQESTEAFF. The full variable domain, its missing parts supplied by reference TRBV2 and TRBJ1-1, is EPEVTQTPSHQVTQMGQEVILRCVPISNHLYFYWYRQILGQKVEFLVSFYNNEISEKSEIFDDQFSVERPDGSNFTLKIRSTKLEDSAMYFCASRRDQESTEAFFGQGTRLTVV.

This clonotype was observed at least ten times. The V gene is TRBV12-3 or TRBV12-4, the J gene TRBJ1-4; 8 positions match TRBD1. J lost 8 bases, V lost 0 bases, and 5 bases had no gene match. This CDR3 contains 15 residues. As DNA, the CDR3 is TGTGCCAGCAGTTTAGCTCGGGACAGGAGCGAAAAACTGTTTTTT. Translating gives CASSLARDRSEKLFF.

The rearrangement uses TRBV11-2 and TRBJ1-1; D perhaps matches TRBD1 (5 bases). V lost 2 bases, J lost 5 bases, and 15 bases lay in between. Germline V lookup: CDR1 SGHAT, CDR2 FQNNGV. This CDR3 is 15 amino acids long. This CDR3 is CASSLFLGGGTEAFF. The CDR3 DNA follows: TGTGCCAGCAGCTTATTTCTCGGGGGAGGGACTGAAGCTTTCTTT. Together with reference TRBV11-2 and TRBJ1-1, the CDR3 gives the full variable domain: EAGVAQSPRYKIIEKRQSVAFWCNPISGHATLYWYQQILGQGPKLLIQFQNNGVVDDSQLPKDRFSAERLKGVDSTLKIQPAKLEDSAVYLCASSLFLGGGTEAFFGQGTRLTVV.

This clonotype was seen many times. This chain connects TRBV7-2 to TRBJ2-6; D is undetermined. V lost 3 bases, J lost 0 bases, and 12 bases lay in between. Germline CDR1 reads SGHTA; CDR2 reads FQGNSA. The CDR3 has 17 residues. The CDR3 region has the DNA TGTGCCAGCAGCTTTCGGGCGGCAAGCTCTGGGGCCAACGTCCTGACTTTC. Protein product: CASSFRAASSGANVLTF.

The gene calls are TRBV2 and TRBJ2-5; 8 nucleotides align to TRBD2. The CDR3 runs 14 residues. CDR1 SNHLY and CDR2 FYNNEI come from the germline V gene. V trimming: 9 bases; J trimming: 4 bases; junction bases outside the gene matches: 10. The CDR3 region has the DNA TGTGCCAGTAGAAGCGGGAGAGGGCGAGAGACCCAGTACTTC. Protein: CASRSGRGRETQYF.

This rearrangement joins TRBV14 to TRBJ2-1, with D unresolved. Germline V gene lookup returns CDR1 SGHDN and CDR2 FVKESK. This CDR3 spans 13 amino acids. Trimming took off 0 bases at V and 10 bases at J, with 10 bases between the two ends. In nucleotides, the CDR3 is TGTGCCAGCAGCCAAGATCCGGTAAGGGAGCAGTTCTTC. It specifies CASSQDPVREQFF.

The rearrangement links TRBV6-1 to TRBJ2-7; D is undetermined. The CDR3 runs to 14 residues. The germline gives CDR1 MNHNS, CDR2 SASEGT. The V and J ends lost 8 bases and 1 base respectively, with 15 bases between them. The CDR3 DNA reads TGTGCCAGCGGCGGTCGGGCAGCTTCCTACGAGCAGTACTTC. The encoded protein is CASGGRAASYEQYF.

This clonotype was detected many times. V gene TRBV7-8 combines with J gene TRBJ2-7; D remains unclear. This CDR3 spans 17 amino acids. The germline V gene encodes CDR1 SGHVS and CDR2 FQNEAQ. V was shortened by 0 bases and J by 2 bases, with 17 bases between the two germline ends. This chain's CDR3 is CASSLAPGPGRAYEQYF. The CDR3 DNA reads as TGTGCCAGCAGCTTAGCCCCCGGACCAGGACGCGCCTACGAGCAGTACTTC.

This clonotype was counted a few times. A much larger clone sits a single nucleotide away, making a read error possible. V usage is TRBV7-6 and J usage is TRBJ2-3, with D perhaps TRBD2 (6 bases). This CDR3 comprises 16 residues. CDR1 and CDR2 from the germline V gene are SGHVS and FNYEAQ. The chain's CDR3 is CVSSLVAGSSTDTQYF. CDR3 nucleotides: TGTGTCAGCAGCTTAGTGGCGGGGTCTAGCACAGATACGCAGTATTTT.

The table lists this clonotype with a few counts. The DNA for the CDR3 is TGTGCCAGTAAGGTCGCGACAAATAGCAATCAGCCCCAGCATTTT. Translating it yields CASKVATNSNQPQHF. This chain uses TRBV19 with TRBJ1-5; D is undetermined. Trimming shortened V by 7 bases and J by 0 bases, and 13 bases separated the two germline ends. Germline values: CDR1 LNHDA, CDR2 SQIVND (reference sequence). This CDR3 has 15 amino acids.

V is TRBV19 and J is TRBJ2-1; 14 bases match TRBD2. Trimming removed 7 bases from V and 4 bases from J; junction bases left unmatched: 9. The CDR3 sequence is 17 residues long. Germline V gives CDR1 LNHDA, CDR2 SQIVND (reference sequence). The CDR3 is CASTQGLAGGRYNEQFF. The CDR3 DNA is TGTGCCAGTACCCAAGGACTAGCGGGAGGTCGGTACAATGAGCAGTTCTTC.

This clonotype was recorded many times. The chain has TRBV12-3 or TRBV12-4 and TRBJ1-2; D is possibly TRBD1 (6 bases). The CDR3 runs to 13 residues. V dropped 0 bases and J dropped 6 bases, with 8 bases sitting between them. CDR3 nucleotide sequence: TGTGCCAGCAGTTTAGCGACAGGCGATGGCTACACCTTC. This codes for CASSLATGDGYTF.

CDR3 DNA sequence: TGTGCCAGCAGGGGGGGGGTACCCCTTGGGGCTTTCTTT. Its translation: CASRGGVPLGAFF. This rearrangement joins TRBV12-3 or TRBV12-4 to TRBJ1-1; a weak D match, TRBD1 (5 bases). The V end was cut by 6 bases, the J end by 11 bases, with 19 bases between. The CDR3 spans 13 residues.

This clonotype was seen a few times. The V call is TRBV7-2, the J call TRBJ2-1, with D tentatively TRBD1 (5 bases). The V and J ends lost 5 bases and 9 bases respectively, with 11 bases between them. Germline V gene sequence: CDR1 SGHTA, CDR2 FQGNSA. The CDR3 is 12 amino acids. CDR3 region: CASSPGSSEQFF. The CDR3 bases are TGTGCCAGCAGCCCAGGGTCAAGTGAGCAGTTCTTC.

This clonotype was observed at least ten times. The V gene is TRBV12-3 or TRBV12-4, the J gene TRBJ1-5; D is ambiguous. V lost 5 bases to trimming and J lost 4 bases, with 15 bases between them. The CDR3 loop spans 15 amino acids. The CDR3 DNA follows: TGTGCCAGCAGTGTAACGGTGTCTGGAAATCAGCCCCAGCATTTT. Its protein is CASSVTVSGNQPQHF.

This clonotype was observed many times. This chain uses TRBV7-2 with TRBJ2-3, with TRBD2 matching over 12 bases. The germline CDR1 and CDR2 sequences are SGHTA and FQGNSA. Unmatched junction bases numbered 6, after V lost 5 bases and J lost 0 bases. This CDR3 spans 17 amino acids. The CDR3 bases are TGTGCCAGCAGCCTCCGGACTAGCGGGGTTAGCACAGATACGCAGTATTTT. Translating gives CASSLRTSGVSTDTQYF.

This clonotype was detected ten times or more. This sequence joins TRBV7-2 and TRBJ2-1; TRBD2 agrees at 7 bases. Trimming at V came to 1 base and at J to 9 bases, leaving 6 bases not matched to a gene. The CDR3 is made up of 14 amino acids. CDR1 and CDR2 (germline): SGHTA, FQGNSA. The CDR3 nucleotides read TGTGCCAGCAGCTTAGGGGGGAGGGTTGGTGAGCAGTTCTTC. Its translation: CASSLGGRVGEQFF. The variable domain in full, completed from reference TRBV7-2 and TRBJ2-1, reads GAGVSQSPSNKVTEKGKDVELRCDPISGHTALYWYRQSLGQGLEFLIYFQGNSAPDKSGLPSDRFSAERTGGSVSTLTIQRTQQEDSAVYLCASSLGGRVGEQFFGPGTRLTVL.